The source of this T cell receptor (beta chain) is a study of T cells in Graves' hyperthyroidism and ophthalmopathy. Study-wide results and limits: Most thyroid clonotypes expanded above 0.001 were also detected in blood.

As to this clonotype: Its matching antigen is unknown.

Newly diagnosed hyperthyroidism patients aged 18 to 65 years had disease lasting under 2 months. Any patient presenting with uncontrolled infection, other autoimmune disease, pregnancy or lactation was left out. Trimming took 1 base from V and 5 from J, leaving 9 bases between them. The CDR3 length is 13 residues. The germline V gene encodes CDR1 DFQATT and CDR2 SNEGSKA (reference sequence). Regions amplified from RNA transcripts were the TCR beta CDR3 regions. A set of HTBI primers served as the primers for a first-round RT-PCR of the TCR CDR3. MiXCR was run by TCRdb on the multiplex PCR reads, yielding one entry per CDR3 protein. The sample consists of hundreds of thousands of distinct CDR3 sequences, approximately 13% of them appearing once.

The sample comprised blood. The rearrangement links TRBV20-1 to TRBJ2-1; D is unresolved. This sequence originates from a woman younger than 30 with Graves' hyperthyroidism. Written as DNA, the CDR3 is TGCAGTGCTAGAGGGTGGAGTAACAATGAGCAGTTCTTC. This sequence encodes CSARGWSNNEQFF.